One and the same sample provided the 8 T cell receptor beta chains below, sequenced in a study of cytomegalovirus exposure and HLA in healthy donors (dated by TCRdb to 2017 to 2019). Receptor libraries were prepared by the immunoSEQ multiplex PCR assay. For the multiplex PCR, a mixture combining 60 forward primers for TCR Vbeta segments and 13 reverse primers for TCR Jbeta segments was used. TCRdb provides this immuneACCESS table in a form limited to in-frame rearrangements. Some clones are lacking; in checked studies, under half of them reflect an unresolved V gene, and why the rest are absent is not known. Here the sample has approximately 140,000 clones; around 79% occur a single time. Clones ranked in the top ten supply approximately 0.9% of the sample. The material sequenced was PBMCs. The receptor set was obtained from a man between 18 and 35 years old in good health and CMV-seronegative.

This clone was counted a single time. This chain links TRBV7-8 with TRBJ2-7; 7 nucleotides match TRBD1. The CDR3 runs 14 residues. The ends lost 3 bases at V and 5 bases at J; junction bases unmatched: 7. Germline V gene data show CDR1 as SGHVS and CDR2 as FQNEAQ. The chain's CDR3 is CASSLTGRIDEQYF. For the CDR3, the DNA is TGTGCCAGCAGCTTGACAGGGAGAATCGACGAGCAGTACTTC.

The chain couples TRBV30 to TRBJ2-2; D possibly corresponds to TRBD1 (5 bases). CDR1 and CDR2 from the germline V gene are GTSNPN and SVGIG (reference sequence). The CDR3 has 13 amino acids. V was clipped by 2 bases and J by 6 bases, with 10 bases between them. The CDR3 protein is CAWSIQGPGELFF. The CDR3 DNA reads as TGTGCCTGGAGTATTCAGGGTCCCGGGGAGCTGTTTTTT.

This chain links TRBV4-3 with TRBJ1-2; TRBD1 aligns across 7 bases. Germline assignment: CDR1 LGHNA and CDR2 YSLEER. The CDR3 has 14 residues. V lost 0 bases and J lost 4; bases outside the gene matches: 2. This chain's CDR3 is CASSQDPGGYGYTF. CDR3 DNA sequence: TGCGCCAGCAGCCAAGACCCAGGGGGCTATGGCTACACCTTC.

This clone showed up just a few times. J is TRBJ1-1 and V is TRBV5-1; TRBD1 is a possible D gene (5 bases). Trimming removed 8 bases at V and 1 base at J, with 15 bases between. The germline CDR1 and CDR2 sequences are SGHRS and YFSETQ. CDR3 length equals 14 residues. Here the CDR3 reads CASHPPGGNTEAFF. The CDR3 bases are TGCGCCAGTCATCCCCCGGGGGGGAACACTGAAGCTTTCTTT.

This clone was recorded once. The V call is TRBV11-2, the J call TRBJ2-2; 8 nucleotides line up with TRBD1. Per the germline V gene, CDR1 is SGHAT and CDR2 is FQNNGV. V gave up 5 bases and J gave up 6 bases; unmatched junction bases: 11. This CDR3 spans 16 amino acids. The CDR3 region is CASSPSSRQGSGELFF. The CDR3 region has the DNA TGTGCCAGCAGCCCGTCTTCTAGACAGGGGTCCGGGGAGCTGTTTTTT.

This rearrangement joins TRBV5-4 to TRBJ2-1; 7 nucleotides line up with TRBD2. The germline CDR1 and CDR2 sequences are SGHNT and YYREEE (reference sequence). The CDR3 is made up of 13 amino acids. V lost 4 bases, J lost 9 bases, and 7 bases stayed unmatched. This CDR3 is CASSRRLAGEQFF. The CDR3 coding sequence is TGTGCCAGCAGCCGACGACTAGCCGGTGAGCAGTTCTTC.

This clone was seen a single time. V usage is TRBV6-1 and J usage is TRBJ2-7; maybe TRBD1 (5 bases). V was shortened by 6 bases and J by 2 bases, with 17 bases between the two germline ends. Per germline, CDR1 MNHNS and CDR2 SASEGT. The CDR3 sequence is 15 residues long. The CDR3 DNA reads TGTGCCAGCAGCGTACGGACATGGGATACCTACGAGCAGTACTTC. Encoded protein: CASSVRTWDTYEQYF.

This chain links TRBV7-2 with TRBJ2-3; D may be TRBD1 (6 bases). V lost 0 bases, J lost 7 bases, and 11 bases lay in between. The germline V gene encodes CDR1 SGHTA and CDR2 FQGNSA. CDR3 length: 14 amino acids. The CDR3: CASSLAGGGNTQYF. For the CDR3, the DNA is TGTGCCAGCAGCTTAGCTGGGGGCGGTAATACGCAGTATTTT. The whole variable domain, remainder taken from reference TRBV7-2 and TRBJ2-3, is GAGVSQSPSNKVTEKGKDVELRCDPISGHTALYWYRQSLGQGLEFLIYFQGNSAPDKSGLPSDRFSAERTGGSVSTLTIQRTQQEDSAVYLCASSLAGGGNTQYFGPGTRLTVL.